These T cell receptor beta chains were read from a single sample in a study of blood T cell repertoires in COVID-19. The method was immunoSEQ multiplex PCR; TCRdb's version includes in-frame clones alone and lacks a portion of them. Counted here are about 72,000 clones, over 80% occurring once; the ten biggest clones make up around 19%. Sequencing was carried out using peripheral blood. Receptors originate from a human donor in a cohort sampled during active COVID-19. Each CDR3 is given with its conserved first and last residue. D genes are given only for firm matches. Part of the rows lack a size; the others show once, few, many or a class for expanded clones.

>TRBJ1-5|TRBV5-6|NA|TRBD1
TGTGCCAGCAGCGATGGGACAGGGCCTTATCAGCCCCAGCATTTT
CASSDGTGPYQPQHF
>TRBJ1-6|TRBV4-1|NA|NA
TGCGCCAGCAGCCAAGATCGGAGGGTGTCCTATAATTCACCCCTCCACTTT
CASSQDRRVSYNSPLHF
>TRBJ2-1|TRBV7-2|once|NA
TGTGCCAGCCCGACTAGATCGGAGTTCTTC
CASPTRSEFF
>TRBJ1-2|TRBV4-2|NA|NA
TGTGCCAGCAGCCAAGAAGAGTCCCGCGGGACTAACTATGGCTACACCTTC
CASSQEESRGTNYGYTF
>TRBJ1-4|TRBV21-1|NA|NA
TGTGCCAGCAGCAAGGGAGACCGGGGGACAGGGACCCGTGGGAATGAAAAACTGTTTTTT
CASSKGDRGTGTRGNEKLFF
>TRBJ1-1|TRBV11-3|NA|TRBD1
TGTGCCAGCAGTTTGCGGGACAGGGTGGAGGCTGAAGCTTTCTTT
CASSLRDRVEAEAFF
>TRBJ1-3|TRBV12-3/TRBV12-4|NA|NA
TGTGCCAGCAGCCCTGTAGGAAACACCATATATTTT
CASSPVGNTIYF
>TRBJ1-3|TRBV9|NA|NA
TGTGCCAGCAGCGTAAGTGTCGAGGACACCATATATTTT
CASSVSVEDTIYF
>TRBJ2-5|TRBV7-7|NA|TRBD2
TGTGCCAGCAGCTTAAATAGCGGGGATAAAGAGACCCAGTACTTC
CASSLNSGDKETQYF
>TRBJ1-6|TRBV10-3|NA|NA
TGTGCCATCAGTGACAGGGTCAATTCACCCCTCCACTTT
CAISDRVNSPLHF
>TRBJ1-2|TRBV10-3|NA|TRBD1
TGTGCCATCAGCGGGACAGGGGAGACTAACTATGGCTACACCTTC
CAISGTGETNYGYTF
>TRBJ2-7|TRBV10-3|NA|TRBD1
TGTGCCATCAAGCAGACAGGGGGTGACTACGAGCAGTACTTC
CAIKQTGGDYEQYF
>TRBJ1-2|TRBV5-4|NA|NA
TGTGCCAGCAGCTTGGAAGGGGCTCAAGGCTACACCTTC
CASSLEGAQGYTF
>TRBJ2-1|TRBV7-8|NA|NA
TGTGCCAGCAGCCTGGGCGTCTCCTATAATGAGCAGTTCTTC
CASSLGVSYNEQFF
>TRBJ1-5|TRBV19|NA|NA
TGTGCCAGTAGTGGGGGGGGGCTAGGTCAGCCCCAGCATTTT
CASSGGGLGQPQHF
>TRBJ1-2|TRBV30|once|NA
TGTGCCTGGATCCCGAGGACAGTCTATGGCTACACCTTC
CAWIPRTVYGYTF
>TRBJ1-3|TRBV7-2|NA|TRBD1
TGTGCCAGCAGCTTAGTCGGGACAGCCGACTCTGGAAACACCATATATTTT
CASSLVGTADSGNTIYF
>TRBJ2-2|TRBV5-1|NA|NA
TGCGCCAGCAGCTTGCCCGGAGGGGACACCGGGGAGCTGTTTTTT
CASSLPGGDTGELFF
>TRBJ2-7|TRBV2|NA|NA
TGTGCCAGCAGTGAGTTTTCAGGCTCCTACGAGCAGTACTTC
CASSEFSGSYEQYF
>TRBJ1-6|TRBV30|NA|NA
TGTGCCTGGAGTGTCTTACGGGGTGGGACCCTCCACTTT
CAWSVLRGGTLHF
>TRBJ2-7|TRBV6-5|NA|TRBD1
TGTGCCAGCAGTTACTCCGGGCAGGGGGCCTACGAGCAGTACTTC
CASSYSGQGAYEQYF
>TRBJ1-5|TRBV4-1|NA|NA
TGCGCCAGCAGCCAAGGGAGCCGCAATCAGCCCCAGCATTTT
CASSQGSRNQPQHF
>TRBJ1-1|TRBV7-2|NA|NA
TGTGCCAGCAGCTATATGGGGCAGAACACTGAAGCTTTCTTT
CASSYMGQNTEAFF
>TRBJ2-7|TRBV5-6|NA|NA
TGTGCCAGCAGCTTGAGTAAGATCCGGACAACTTCCTACGAGCAGTACTTC
CASSLSKIRTTSYEQYF
>TRBJ1-5|TRBV25-1|NA|NA
TGTGCCAGCAGTGAAGCAGGCAGGGGTGGCAATCAGCCCCAGCATTTT
CASSEAGRGGNQPQHF
>TRBJ2-5|TRBV7-2|NA|NA
TGTGCCAGCAGCTTAGGACTAGAACGCCAAGAGACCCAGTACTTC
CASSLGLERQETQYF
>TRBJ2-6|TRBV30|NA|NA
TGTGCCTGGAGTATCGGGGTTGAAGGGGCCAACGTCCTGACTTTC
CAWSIGVEGANVLTF
>TRBJ1-3|TRBV5-1|NA|NA
TGCGCCAGCAGACAGAATCCTGACTCTGGAAACACCATATATTTT
CASRQNPDSGNTIYF
>TRBJ1-2|TRBV4-2|medium-sized|NA
TGTGCCAGCAGCCAACTCCCTTTTAAGACAGTTGGGTATGGCTACACCTTC
CASSQLPFKTVGYGYTF
>TRBJ2-7|TRBV3-1/TRBV3-2|NA|TRBD2
TGTGCCAGCAGCCAAAGGCGGGGGGGCCGAGTCCACGAGCAGTACTTC
CASSQRRGGRVHEQYF
>TRBJ1-2|TRBV11-2|NA|NA
TGTGCCAGCACCCCCTCCACGGGGAACTATGGCTACACCTTC
CASTPSTGNYGYTF
>TRBJ2-3|TRBV5-6|NA|TRBD1
TGTGCCAGCAGCAAAATTACAGGGGCAGCAGATACGCAGTATTTT
CASSKITGAADTQYF